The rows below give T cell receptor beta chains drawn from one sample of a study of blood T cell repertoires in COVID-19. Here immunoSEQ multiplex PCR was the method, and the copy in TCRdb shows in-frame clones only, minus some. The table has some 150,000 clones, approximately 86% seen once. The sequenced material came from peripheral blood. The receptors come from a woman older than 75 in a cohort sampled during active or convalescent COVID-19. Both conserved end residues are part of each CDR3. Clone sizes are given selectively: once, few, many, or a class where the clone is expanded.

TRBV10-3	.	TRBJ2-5	CAISVGLAGDGGETQYF
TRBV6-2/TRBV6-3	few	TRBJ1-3	CASSSGTAGNTIYF
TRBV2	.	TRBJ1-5	CASTFDRGASNQPQHF
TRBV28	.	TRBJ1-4	CASSTPRWTGFVATNEKLFF
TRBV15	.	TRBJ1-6	CATSSLYYSSGYNSPLHF
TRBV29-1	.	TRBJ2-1	CSVETWTGPNNEQFF
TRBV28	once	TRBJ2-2	CASRAPTGGTGELFF
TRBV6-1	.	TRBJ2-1	CASSEVLNKGARGNEQFF
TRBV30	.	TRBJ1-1	CAGDRANTEAFF
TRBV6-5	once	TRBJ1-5	CASSTGGAGNQPQHF
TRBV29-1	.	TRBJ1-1	CSVLTGVATEAFF
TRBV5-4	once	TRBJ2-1	CASSWDSSSYNEQFF
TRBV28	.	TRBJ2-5	CASTRGGNQETQYF
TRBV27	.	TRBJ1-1	CASCGESTEAFF
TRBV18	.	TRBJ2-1	CASSPPDRGQNEQFF
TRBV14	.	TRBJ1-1	CASSPPGGLRTEAFF
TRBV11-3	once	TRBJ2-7	CASSSQTGGYEQYF
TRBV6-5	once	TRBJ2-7	CAVLRSSGSYEQYF
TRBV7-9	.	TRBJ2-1	CASSRTDRLSYNEQFF
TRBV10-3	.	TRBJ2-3	CAISESRQGTDTQYF
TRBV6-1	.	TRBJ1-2	CASSARVGQINYGYTF
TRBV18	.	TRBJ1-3	CASSPESGGLDGNTIYF
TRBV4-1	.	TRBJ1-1	CASSHSGQRPEAFF
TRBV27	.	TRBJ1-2	CATSDSFNYGYTF
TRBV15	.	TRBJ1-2	CATSRAQSGDRARSGYTF
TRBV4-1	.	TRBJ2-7	CASSLSEEGLGYEQYF
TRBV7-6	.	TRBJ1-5	CASSLATGGNQPQHF
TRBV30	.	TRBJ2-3	CAWSVAGLAGGLDTQYF
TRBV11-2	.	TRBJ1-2	CASSYTGSYGYTF
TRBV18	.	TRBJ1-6	CASSDRGNNSPLHF
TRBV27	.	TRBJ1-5	CASSLFGRARQPQHF
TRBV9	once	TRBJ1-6	CASSVEGANNSPLHF
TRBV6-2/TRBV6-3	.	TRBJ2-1	CASSWLTTGVIPIDEQFF
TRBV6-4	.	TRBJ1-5	CASSEQGDQPQHF
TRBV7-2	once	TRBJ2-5	CASAGTSVQETQYF
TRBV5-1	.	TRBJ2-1	CASSPFNGGALYNEQFF
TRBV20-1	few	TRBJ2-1	CSASSGYNEQFF
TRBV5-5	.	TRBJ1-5	CASSLQQGWNQPQHF
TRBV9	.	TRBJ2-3	CASSVRTSGTDTQYF
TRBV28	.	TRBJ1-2	CASSLLLWAANYGYTF
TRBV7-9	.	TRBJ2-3	CASSLFGGRQYTDTQYF
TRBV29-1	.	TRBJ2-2	CSVARGGRWSGELFF
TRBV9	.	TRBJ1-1	CASSPTRQGRGRNTEAFF
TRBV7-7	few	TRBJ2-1	CASSFGTGGDNEQFF